Below, one T cell receptor beta chain is given with its context. The CDR3 is 15 residues long. Germline CDR1 LGHNA, CDR2 YSLEER. The sample originates from a study of blood T cells in healthy people across ages. A second 7 to 11 cycle PCR used barcoded and J-beta primers. TCRdb re-called the 5' RACE reads through MiXCR, storing one row per CDR3 protein. Among roughly 550,000 distinct CDR3 sequences, approximately 25% were seen once, and the ten largest hold less than 9%. The same data also went into a second study, on T cells of mothers and their children.

Material for sequencing was blood. The origin of this receptor is a boy between 10 and 17 years old in good health. The chain carries TRBV4-3 and TRBJ2-5; TRBD1 is a possible D gene (6 bases). Judging by the DNA end, TRBJ2-1 fits better; the J call may be wrong. CDR3 loop: CASSPHRDHGNEQFF. The DNA for the CDR3 is TGCGCCAGCAGCCCCCACAGGGACCATGGCAATGAGCAGTTCTTC.